The 9 T cell receptor beta chains reported below all come from one sample, sequenced in a study of T cell responses to AZD1222 COVID-19 vaccine. Generated by immunoSEQ multiplex PCR, the TCRdb table keeps only in-frame clones and is missing some. The table includes some 120,000 clones, roughly 84% detected once. Specimen: peripheral blood, collected on day 0 of AZD1222 vaccination. These TCRs come from an adult in good health.

V usage is TRBV7-2 and J usage is TRBJ2-2; D not certain. CDR3 length: 14 residues. With 6 bases removed from V and 1 base from J, the gap between germline ends came to 9 bases. Germline V CDR1 and CDR2: SGHTA, FQGNSA. CDR3 region: CASRSPMNTGELFF. In DNA form, the CDR3 reads TGTGCCAGCAGGAGCCCGATGAACACCGGGGAGCTGTTTTTT.

This clone came up once. J is TRBJ1-2 and V is TRBV5-4, with unresolved D. The CDR3 covers 15 residues. CDR1 and CDR2 (germline): SGHNT, YYREEE (reference sequence). Trimming shortened V by 0 bases and J by 2 bases, and 11 bases separated the two germline ends. The CDR3: CASSLGNGGNYGYTF. The DNA of the CDR3 is TGTGCCAGCAGCTTGGGTAACGGAGGAAACTATGGCTACACCTTC.

This rearrangement joins TRBV7-9 to TRBJ1-1, with D possibly matching TRBD1 (5 bases). V lost 2 bases to trimming and J lost 1 base, with 11 bases between them. The germline V gene encodes CDR1 SEHNR and CDR2 FQNEAQ (reference sequence). The CDR3 is made up of 15 amino acids. This chain's CDR3 is CASSLTTGGNTEAFF. The CDR3 DNA follows: TGTGCCAGCAGCTTAACCACAGGCGGGAACACTGAAGCTTTCTTT.

The J gene is TRBJ1-1, the V gene TRBV18; D is ambiguous. The CDR3 has 15 residues. The ends were cut back, 4 bases at V and 0 bases at J, with 12 bases in the middle. CDR1 and CDR2 (germline): KGHSH, LQKENI. The CDR3 protein is CASSRSTDLNTEAFF. In DNA, the CDR3 is TGTGCCAGCTCACGAAGTACTGACTTGAACACTGAAGCTTTCTTT.

This chain connects TRBV6-5 to TRBJ1-1, with D perhaps matching TRBD1 (5 bases). Trimming left V 0 bases short and J 1 base short, with 9 bases between. The germline gives CDR1 MNHEY, CDR2 SVGAGI. The CDR3 loop spans 15 amino acids. This chain's CDR3 is CASSYSRGPNTEAFF. CDR3 sequence (DNA): TGTGCCAGCAGTTACTCGAGGGGACCGAACACTGAAGCTTTCTTT.

The gene calls are TRBV6-1 and TRBJ1-5, with 10 bases matching TRBD1. Germline V CDR1 and CDR2: MNHNS, SASEGT. V was pared by 3 bases and J by 6 bases, with 5 bases of the junction left unmatched. This CDR3 spans 15 amino acids. CDR3 nucleotide sequence: TGTGCCAGCAGTGAGACAGGGGGCACGAGTCAGCCCCAGCATTTT. This codes for CASSETGGTSQPQHF.

The genes are TRBV4-3 and TRBJ2-2; no definite D call. V lost 0 bases to trimming and J lost 3 bases, with 17 bases between them. The CDR3 has 18 residues. CDR1 is LGHNA, CDR2 YSLEER, per germline. As DNA, the CDR3 is TGCGCCAGCAGCCAAGATCTGGGCACAGAGAGCGACACCGGGGAGCTGTTTTTT. Its translation is CASSQDLGTESDTGELFF.

This chain uses TRBV11-2 with TRBJ1-1; D might be TRBD1 (6 bases). Trimming took 2 bases from V and 1 from J, leaving 11 bases between them. Looked up from germline, CDR1 is SGHAT and CDR2 is FQNNGV. The CDR3 consists of 15 residues. The CDR3 DNA sequence: TGTGCCAGCAGCTTATTTGGACAGAGGAACACTGAAGCTTTCTTT. Translating it yields CASSLFGQRNTEAFF.

V is TRBV4-1 and J is TRBJ1-4, with D maybe TRBD1 (6 bases). Germline-derived CDR1 and CDR2 are MGHRA and YSYEKL. This CDR3 has 15 amino acids. V lost 4 bases, J lost 3 bases, and 12 bases lay in between. In DNA, the CDR3 is TGCGCCAGCAGCCTCCGGGACAAGGCTAATGAAAAACTGTTTTTT. Translation: CASSLRDKANEKLFF.